Shown below are 27 T cell receptor beta chains from a single sample sequenced in a study of control samples from healthy donors and cancer patients (dated by TCRdb to about 2020). Library preparation employed the immunoSEQ multiplex PCR assay. The source is immuneACCESS, and TCRdb retained only in-frame sequences with V and J called. Part of the clones is not carried over; for the studies checked, unresolved V genes explain less than half of this, and the remainder is unexplained. This sample has 130,000 to 150,000 clones in its table, and around 92% of those were observed once. The ten largest account for approximately 3.4% of the sample. The sample consisted of blood. All receptors come from a young man in good health.

To note about this clone: The DNA is omitted, as the CDR3 cannot be located on it reliably, and the CDR3 follows TCRdb's listing. The chain recombines TRBV21-1 with TRBJ1-2. TRBV21-1 is labeled a pseudogene. The CDR3 spans 17 residues, counting both ends. This chain's CDR3 is CASSKYGCQHLRGGYTF.

The chain employs TRBV28 and TRBJ1-1; 10 bases align to TRBD1. This CDR3 comprises 17 residues. Germline V gene sequence: CDR1 MDHEN, CDR2 SYDVKM. V gave up 6 bases and J gave up 6 bases; unmatched junction bases: 16. In nucleotides, the CDR3 is TGTGCCAGCAGCTTGGACCTCCGGGACAGGGGTATCTCTGAAGCTTTCTTT. Translating gives CASSLDLRDRGISEAFF. Looking up the rest from reference TRBV28 and TRBJ1-1 gives the full variable domain: DVKVTQSSRYLVKRTGEKVFLECVQDMDHENMFWYRQDPGLGLRLIYFSYDVKMKEKGDIPEGYSVSREKKERFSLILESASTNQTSMYLCASSLDLRDRGISEAFFGQGTRLTVV.

This chain connects TRBV28 to TRBJ2-2, with D possibly being TRBD1 or TRBD2 (6 bases each). V was clipped by 3 bases and J by 4 bases, with 15 bases between them. CDR3 length equals 16 residues. The germline V gene encodes CDR1 MDHEN and CDR2 SYDVKM. The chain's CDR3 is CASSLRGAQGTGELFF. The CDR3 DNA is TGTGCCAGCAGTTTGAGGGGGGCGCAGGGCACCGGGGAGCTGTTTTTT.

The rearrangement uses TRBV19 and TRBJ2-7, with D perhaps TRBD2 (6 bases). Germline CDR1 and CDR2: LNHDA and SQIVND (reference sequence). Trimming left V 8 bases short and J 0 bases short, with 11 bases between. This CDR3 comprises 13 residues. CDR3 sequence: CASGLSISYEQYF. The CDR3, as DNA: TGTGCCAGTGGACTATCCATCTCCTACGAGCAGTACTTC.

This clone came up once. This rearrangement joins TRBV10-3 to TRBJ1-6; the D is unclear. V shed 7 bases and J shed 6 bases, with 13 bases lying between them. There are 14 residues in the CDR3. Germline CDR1 reads ENHRY; CDR2 reads SYGVKD. In DNA form, the CDR3 reads TGTGCCATCAATTTAGGGAGTCCTAATTCACCCCTCCACTTT. Translating gives CAINLGSPNSPLHF.

This clone occurred once. The rearrangement links TRBV9 to TRBJ2-3, with TRBD1 as a possible D gene (5 bases). The CDR3 runs to 14 residues. Per the germline V gene, CDR1 is SGDLS and CDR2 is YYNGEE. Between the trimmed V and J ends, which lost 2 bases and 2 bases, there was a span of 9 bases. As DNA, the CDR3 is TGTGCCAGCAGCGTTCAGGGTAACACAGATACGCAGTATTTT. Its protein product is CASSVQGNTDTQYF.

CDR3 sequence (DNA): TGTGCCAGCAGTAGATTAGCGGGGGGCGCCTCTTACAATGAGCAGTTCTTC. It codes for CASSRLAGGASYNEQFF. The chain has TRBV28 and TRBJ2-1, with 10 positions matching TRBD2. CDR1 is MDHEN, CDR2 SYDVKM, per germline. CDR3 length: 17 amino acids. Unmatched junction bases numbered 11, after V lost 5 bases and J lost 4 bases.

The chain recombines TRBV11-3 with TRBJ1-2; D gene uncertain. The germline V gene has CDR1 SGHNT and CDR2 YENEEA. Deletions cut 0 bases from V and 8 bases from J, with 10 bases between. This CDR3 contains 13 residues. Here the CDR3 reads CASSLDGRYGYTF. The DNA for the CDR3 is TGTGCCAGCAGCTTAGACGGCAGGTACGGCTACACCTTC.

The chain has TRBV6-6 and TRBJ1-6; TRBD1 matches at 7 bases. Germline CDR1 is MNHNY and CDR2 is SVGAGI (reference sequence). V gave up 0 bases and J gave up 9 bases; unmatched junction bases: 8. The CDR3 consists of 16 residues. The DNA of the CDR3 is TGTGCCAGCAGTTACTCCTACAGGGGCCAGGGTTCACCCCTCCACTTT. Protein product: CASSYSYRGQGSPLHF.

The rearrangement links TRBV10-3 to TRBJ1-5; TRBD1 is a possible D gene (5 bases). The CDR3 is 14 residues long. V was trimmed by 6 bases and J by 0 bases, leaving 9 bases between them. The germline gives CDR1 ENHRY, CDR2 SYGVKD. The CDR3 region is CAIRGGDSNQPQHF. DNA of the CDR3: TGTGCCATCAGGGGAGGGGATAGCAATCAGCCCCAGCATTTT.

V and J are TRBV28 and TRBJ1-3; perhaps TRBD1 as D (6 bases). Germline V gives CDR1 MDHEN, CDR2 SYDVKM. This CDR3 comprises 16 residues. V was cut by 5 bases and J by 2 bases, with 16 bases left in between. The CDR3 nucleotides read TGTGCCAGCAGTCCCTGGGCGGGGGCCCCTGGAAACACCATATATTTT. Translation gives CASSPWAGAPGNTIYF.

The chain carries TRBV10-1 and TRBJ1-1, with D perhaps matching TRBD1 (6 bases). The CDR3 has 13 amino acids. CDR1 and CDR2 (germline): WNHNN, SYGVQD (reference sequence). V was shortened by 5 bases and J by 2 bases, with 9 bases between the two germline ends. The CDR3 region is CASSRTANTEAFF. The CDR3 DNA sequence: TGCGCCAGCAGTCGGACAGCCAACACTGAAGCTTTCTTT.

V is TRBV19 and J is TRBJ1-2; TRBD1 might be the D (5 bases). This CDR3 is built from 14 residues. Germline CDR1 and CDR2: LNHDA and SQIVND (reference sequence). Trimming stripped 3 bases from V and 6 bases from J, with 14 bases between. CDR3 DNA sequence: TGTGCCAGTAGTATTAGTCAGGGTGTTCATGGCTACACCTTC. Protein sequence: CASSISQGVHGYTF.

This chain joins TRBV5-1 and TRBJ1-4, with 10 bases identical to TRBD1. Per germline, CDR1 SGHRS and CDR2 YFSETQ. Trimming took 4 bases from V and 3 from J; bases not matched to a gene: 12. This CDR3 contains 18 residues. The CDR3 DNA follows: TGCGCCAGCAGCCTTAGACAGGGGGCGAATCAGCCTAATGAAAAACTGTTTTTT. Translation gives CASSLRQGANQPNEKLFF.

Only one count was recorded for this clone. The rearrangement joins TRBV15 to TRBJ1-2; TRBD1 is a possible D gene (6 bases). Trimming took off 0 bases at V and 4 bases at J, with 15 bases between the two ends. The CDR3 loop spans 16 amino acids. The germline CDR1 and CDR2 sequences are LNHNV and YYDKDF (reference sequence). Written as DNA, the CDR3 is TGTGCCACCAGCAGAGATAAGGCAGGGGCCTCCTATGGCTACACCTTC. Residues: CATSRDKAGASYGYTF.

The V gene is TRBV27, the J gene TRBJ2-7; 7 bases align to TRBD2. The V gene end was trimmed by 5 bases and the J gene end by 5 bases; junction bases not matched to a gene: 6. The CDR3 totals 13 residues. Germline V CDR1 and CDR2: MNHEY, SMNVEV (reference sequence). As DNA, the CDR3 is TGTGCCAGCAGTCGAAGTCGGGGGGACGAGCAGTACTTC. It yields the protein CASSRSRGDEQYF.

The V and J genes are TRBV18 and TRBJ1-1, with D tentatively TRBD1 (5 bases). The V end was cut by 0 bases, the J end by 5 bases, with 13 bases between. CDR3 size: 15 residues. Germline CDR1 reads KGHSH; CDR2 reads LQKENI. The CDR3 nucleotides read TGTGCCAGCTCACCACCAACAGGCTTTAGAACTGAAGCTTTCTTT. The encoded protein is CASSPPTGFRTEAFF.

V gene TRBV10-3 combines with J gene TRBJ2-3; 7 bases align to TRBD1. The V gene's germline CDR1 is ENHRY and CDR2 SYGVKD. This CDR3 has 16 amino acids. Trimming cost V 3 bases and J 6 bases; bases outside gene matches: 12. The DNA for the CDR3 is TGTGCCATCAGTGACCAACAGTCAGGGGGATGGGATACGCAGTATTTT. Translating it yields CAISDQQSGGWDTQYF.

V and J are TRBV6-5 and TRBJ2-7; TRBD1 agrees at 8 bases. Germline V gives CDR1 MNHEY, CDR2 SVGAGI. CDR3 length: 16 residues. Trimming at V came to 4 bases and at J to 5 bases, leaving 13 bases not matched to a gene. CDR3 residues: CASSLIPGQGSHEQYF. Here the CDR3 DNA reads TGTGCCAGCAGTTTGATTCCAGGACAGGGTTCCCACGAGCAGTACTTC.

This clone was seen once. V usage is TRBV11-2 and J usage is TRBJ1-1, with D unresolved. V lost 1 base to trimming and J lost 6 bases, with 3 bases between them. The length of the CDR3 is 11 residues. Germline CDR1 is SGHAT and CDR2 is FQNNGV. CDR3: CASSLGPEAFF. CDR3 nucleotides: TGTGCCAGCAGCTTAGGGCCTGAAGCTTTCTTT.

The CDR3 reads CASSLTGSQTEAFF. CDR3 coding DNA: TGTGCCAGCAGCTTAACCGGGAGTCAGACTGAAGCTTTCTTT. The chain carries TRBV7-3 and TRBJ1-1; D is uncertain. This CDR3 spans 14 amino acids. The V end lost 0 bases, the J end lost 5 bases, and 10 bases lay between the germline ends. Per germline, CDR1 SGHTA and CDR2 FQGTGA.

The chain uses TRBV19 and TRBJ2-2, with 12 bases fitting TRBD2. The CDR3 totals 15 residues. With V trimmed by 3 bases and J by 5 bases, 1 base remained unmatched. The germline gives CDR1 LNHDA, CDR2 SQIVND (reference sequence). CDR3 in DNA: TGTGCCAGTAGTATCCTAGCGGGGGGGACCGGGGAGCTGTTTTTT. Its protein is CASSILAGGTGELFF.

V and J are TRBV28 and TRBJ1-1; 9 nucleotides match TRBD1. The CDR3 covers 15 residues. V gave up 4 bases and J gave up 8 bases; unmatched junction bases: 11. CDR1 is MDHEN and CDR2 is SYDVKM in the germline V gene. CDR3 in amino acids: CASSSSGTGSVEAFF. The DNA of the CDR3 is TGTGCCAGCAGTTCATCCGGGACAGGGTCCGTAGAAGCTTTCTTT.

The chain is built from TRBV19 and TRBJ2-2; no clear D. Trimming stripped 4 bases from V and 6 bases from J, with 9 bases between. This CDR3 has 13 residues. Germline V gives CDR1 LNHDA, CDR2 SQIVND (reference sequence). The CDR3, as DNA: TGTGCCAGTAGTAAAGGGTTGGCCGGGGAGCTGTTTTTT. This gives the protein CASSKGLAGELFF. The full variable domain, its missing parts supplied by reference TRBV19 and TRBJ2-2, is DGGITQSPKYLFRKEGQNVTLSCEQNLNHDAMYWYRQDPGQGLRLIYYSQIVNDFQKGDIAEGYSVSREKKESFPLTVTSAQKNPTAFYLCASSKGLAGELFFGEGSRLTVL.

The J gene is TRBJ1-6, the V gene TRBV15; D call uncertain. CDR1 LNHNV and CDR2 YYDKDF come from the germline V gene (reference sequence). This CDR3 is built from 12 residues. V was shortened by 3 bases and J by 7 bases, with 4 bases between the two germline ends. The CDR3 loop is CATSSRNSPLHF. The CDR3 DNA reads TGTGCCACCAGCAGTAGAAATTCACCCCTCCACTTT.

V usage is TRBV7-3 and J usage is TRBJ1-1; D uncertain. Germline CDR1 SGHTA, CDR2 FQGTGA. Trimming left V 1 base short and J 4 bases short, with 10 bases between. The CDR3 sequence is 14 residues long. DNA of the CDR3: TGTGCCAGCAGCTTAAATTCTTTAGGCACTGAAGCTTTCTTT. Its translation is CASSLNSLGTEAFF.

This chain connects TRBV28 to TRBJ2-1, with D unresolved. The length of the CDR3 is 15 residues. CDR1 and CDR2 from the germline V gene are MDHEN and SYDVKM. V gave up 5 bases and J gave up 2 bases, with 13 bases separating them. CDR3 protein: CASSPLLETYNEQFF. CDR3 sequence (DNA): TGTGCCAGCAGTCCACTCTTAGAAACCTACAATGAGCAGTTCTTC. The full variable domain, its missing parts supplied by reference TRBV28 and TRBJ2-1, is DVKVTQSSRYLVKRTGEKVFLECVQDMDHENMFWYRQDPGLGLRLIYFSYDVKMKEKGDIPEGYSVSREKKERFSLILESASTNQTSMYLCASSPLLETYNEQFFGPGTRLTVL.